This entry features one T cell receptor beta chain sequence. Its cognate antigen has yet to be identified. No qualities accompany the bases; no much larger clone lies one base away. Other nucleotide sequences in the sample specify the same CDR3. TCR CDR3 regions were amplified from genomic DNA by multiplex PCR using the deep immunoSEQ assay. Extracted genomic DNA from each cell subset was spread evenly across all wells of several immunoSEQ 96-well plates, with each plate serving as a replicate. For sorted subsets, roughly 200 ng of genomic DNA, equivalent to roughly 33,000 T cell genomes, went into each replicate PCR. The purified libraries were quantified using a Qubit 3.0 fluorometer, sized with a Bioanalyzer 2100, and then quantified again using the KAPA Library Quantification kit. Every immunoSEQ 96-well plate was sequenced on a separate single-read 150-cycle Illumina NextSeq 550 flow cell. Processing in the source paper ran as follows. Because the immunoSEQ output held only junctional sequences and lacked quality scores, the filtering could not match the filtering applied to full-length reads. To assign V/J genes and CDR3, sequences were annotated against IMGT germline references using PyIR, a Python wrapper for IgBLAST v1.9. Any read was removed if the V/J assignment was weak (E-value above 1e-6), the CDR3 was missing, or the read contained stop codons, out-of-frame junctions, or ambiguous translated residues. V3J clonotypes were defined as sequences sharing an identical inferred V gene, J gene, and CDR3 amino acid sequence. Percentage overlap between repertoires was computed as shared unique clonotypes divided by the size of the smaller repertoire. Three approaches were used to assess repertoire richness: RTK rarefaction, the Chao1 estimator, and Recon v2.1 estimates of unobserved clonotypes. OLGA was used to compute generation probabilities for all TCRbeta clonotypes that the gDNA method yielded from a few donors. The immuneACCESS repertoire file appears here via TCRdb, limited to in-frame rearrangements. These files lack a portion of the clones; in checked studies, under half of the deficit traces to unresolved V genes, and the cause of the others is not known. V, J and clone size reflect that table, while D and trimming were determined from the DNA. Within this sample are just over 2,000,000 clones, with about 95% of them counted one time only. The ten largest account for 0.9% to 1.3% of the sample.

The entry originates in a study of shared clonotypes between healthy human individuals (dated by TCRdb to between 2020 and 2021). A note on the overall study: The cohort comprised a couple of women and a few men aged 18 to 49 years. For each donor, three plates each were used for CD4 naive and CD4 memory, two plates were used for CD8 naive, and one plate was used for CD8 memory. The study deeply sequenced blood TCR repertoires of five healthy adults to estimate repertoire size and the extent of clonotype sharing between individuals. To increase sequencing depth and limit assay-specific biases, TCR repertoire library preparation and sequencing were carried out by different laboratories using diverse techniques. Leukapheresis yielded between about 0.94 and 8.9 billion PBMCs per donor.

Deletion took 4 bases off V and 6 bases off J, with a span of 7 bases between the germline ends. The CDR3 covers 12 residues, taking in both the cysteine and the phenylalanine. Only the CDR3 part of the read is kept: 36 bases, read in frame from the first base. Based on the germline V gene, the CDR1 and CDR2 sequences are SGHDT and YYEEEE. CD8 naive samples were obtained by positive selection for CCR7 among CD45RO-negative cells, yielding a CD45RA+CCR7+ population from which TemRA cells were excluded. The donors were healthy, HIV-negative adults who had no recently reported acute infections or vaccinations. Every donor was a Caucasian adult living in Nashville, Tennessee, USA. Blood was obtained by leukapheresis, after which PBMCs were separated by Ficoll-Histopaque density gradient centrifugation and cryopreserved in liquid nitrogen vapor phase. Analytical flow cytometry was used to check the purity and quantity of each magnetically sorted T cell population. Genomic DNA was isolated from each sorted fraction and quantified by UV absorbance on a Nanodrop 2000c.

Points the paper makes about the study in general: Even with the large sequencing depth, rarefaction of the sorted-subset datasets indicated that sequencing was incomplete. Compared with non-shared clonotypes, clonotypes shared by all four sorted-subset donors had higher generation probabilities. Only blood was sampled, and tissue TCR repertoires likely differ from those in blood. The genetic and exposure-history diversity represented was limited by the small number of donors. Pairwise subsampling led to the expectation that sequencing depth would affect the degree of clonotype sharing among donors. Larger estimated clonotype richness was generally found for naive subsets than for memory subsets. Approximately 5% of naive CD4, 3.5% of naive CD8, 2% to 2.5% of memory CD4, and 0.35% to 0.5% of memory CD8 clonotypes were shared across a few donors.

Sample: naive CD8+ T cells sorted from blood. This specimen's cell subset or site label, per the study, means: CD45RA+CCR7+. The clonotype originates from a man in his late teens or twenties in good health. The sequence joins TRBV5-6 to TRBJ2-2; a confident D gene designation cannot be given. The DNA sequence reads TGTGCCAGCAGCCCGACTTCCGGGGAGCTGTTTTTT. It translates as CASSPTSGELFF.